These 14 T cell receptor beta chains share one sample of origin, sequenced in a study of PD-L1 blockade in urothelial cancer. Measured with immunoSEQ multiplex PCR; TCRdb has only the in-frame clones, and not every one. The table records roughly 87,000 clones, about 90% of them present only once. This material consisted of PBMCs, taken around atezolizumab (anti-PD-L1) treatment. Source of these receptors: a woman between 70 and 85 years old with urothelial cancer.

The chain uses TRBV6-4 and TRBJ2-1; possible D gene TRBD2, 7 bases. Germline assignment: CDR1 MRHNA and CDR2 SNTAGT. This CDR3 spans 17 amino acids. The V and J ends lost 3 bases and 0 bases respectively, with 15 bases between them. This CDR3 reads CASSERGPPLSYNEQFF. The CDR3, as DNA: TGTGCCAGCAGTGAGCGGGGGCCTCCTCTCTCCTACAATGAGCAGTTCTTC.

The chain couples TRBV15 to TRBJ2-7; 7 positions match TRBD1. The J segment lost 5 bases and the V segment lost 0 bases, leaving 4 bases of the junction unmatched. Germline CDR1 reads LNHNV; CDR2 reads YYDKDF (reference sequence). This CDR3 has 14 residues. CDR3 nucleotides: TGTGCCACCAGCAGAGAACGACAGGGCCACGAGCAGTACTTC. Its protein product is CATSRERQGHEQYF. The variable domain in full, completed from reference TRBV15 and TRBJ2-7, reads DAMVIQNPRYQVTQFGKPVTLSCSQTLNHNVMYWYQQKSSQAPKLLFHYYDKDFNNEADTPDNFQSRRPNTSFCFLDIRSPGLGDTAMYLCATSRERQGHEQYFGPGTRLTVT.

The CDR3 loop is CASSHAGRGTEAFF. The CDR3 coding sequence is TGCGCCAGCAGCCATGCAGGACGGGGCACTGAAGCTTTCTTT. The chain has TRBV4-3 and TRBJ1-1; no firm D call. CDR3 length: 14 amino acids. The germline CDR1 and CDR2 sequences are LGHNA and YSLEER. V was clipped by 3 bases and J by 4 bases, with 12 bases between them.

The rearrangement uses TRBV6-6 and TRBJ2-7, with a possible D match to TRBD2 (5 bases). CDR3 length: 14 amino acids. Germline-derived CDR1 and CDR2 are MNHNY and SVGAGI (reference sequence). Trimming cost V 2 bases and J 0 bases, with 8 bases left between them. DNA of the CDR3: TGTGCCAGCAGTTACGAGCGGATCTCCTACGAGCAGTACTTC. Amino acids: CASSYERISYEQYF.

This chain's CDR3 is CASNFEGVFGNTIYF. The DNA of the CDR3 is TGCGCCAGCAATTTCGAGGGCGTCTTTGGAAACACCATATATTTT. The V and J genes are TRBV10-2 and TRBJ1-3; no firm D call. The CDR3 covers 15 residues. CDR1 and CDR2 (germline): WSHSY, SAAADI. The V and J ends lost 7 bases and 3 bases respectively, with 16 bases between them.

The CDR3 region is CASSEQGGSVNEQYF. In DNA form, the CDR3 reads TGCGCCAGCAGCGAACAGGGGGGGTCCGTAAACGAGCAGTACTTC. The V call is TRBV5-1, the J call TRBJ2-7; tentative D call: TRBD1 (8 bases). The CDR3 length is 15 residues. CDR1 is SGHRS and CDR2 is YFSETQ in the germline V gene. Deletions cut 4 bases from V and 5 bases from J, with 19 bases between. The complete variable domain, with remaining parts taken from reference TRBV5-1 and TRBJ2-7, reads KAGVTQTPRYLIKTRGQQVTLSCSPISGHRSVSWYQQTPGQGLQFLFEYFSETQRNKGNFPGRFSGRQFSNSRSEMNVSTLELGDSALYLCASSEQGGSVNEQYFGPGTRLTVT.

The V gene is TRBV19, the J gene TRBJ2-7; 7 bases line up with TRBD1. The germline gives CDR1 LNHDA, CDR2 SQIVND (reference sequence). This CDR3 is 14 amino acids long. V gave up 5 bases and J gave up 2 bases; unmatched junction bases: 6. CDR3 loop: CASSSMTGPYEQYF. DNA of the CDR3: TGTGCCAGTAGTTCAATGACAGGGCCCTACGAGCAGTACTTC. Full variable domain (remainder filled in from reference TRBV19 and TRBJ2-7): DGGITQSPKYLFRKEGQNVTLSCEQNLNHDAMYWYRQDPGQGLRLIYYSQIVNDFQKGDIAEGYSVSREKKESFPLTVTSAQKNPTAFYLCASSSMTGPYEQYFGPGTRLTVT.

CDR3: CASSLSFSGKGNEQYF. The CDR3 DNA is TGTGCCAGCAGCTTATCATTTAGCGGCAAGGGGAACGAGCAGTACTTC. This chain joins TRBV11-3 and TRBJ2-7, with D maybe TRBD2 (6 bases). There are 16 residues in the CDR3. Germline V CDR1 and CDR2: SGHNT, YENEEA. Trimming shortened V by 2 bases and J by 5 bases, and 19 bases separated the two germline ends.

The J gene is TRBJ2-3, the V gene TRBV15; 10 bases match TRBD2. V was pared by 1 base and J by 2 bases, with 3 bases of the junction left unmatched. This CDR3 comprises 16 residues. Germline V gene lookup returns CDR1 LNHNV and CDR2 YYDKDF (reference sequence). CDR3 amino acids: CATSRGLAGSTDTQYF. In DNA form, the CDR3 reads TGTGCCACCAGCAGAGGACTAGCGGGTTCCACAGATACGCAGTATTTT.

The chain joins TRBV25-1 to TRBJ1-4, with a possible D match to TRBD1 (6 bases). From germline, CDR1 is MGHDK and CDR2 SYGVNS. V was cut by 2 bases and J by 7 bases, with 14 bases left in between. The CDR3 is made up of 15 amino acids. Written as DNA, the CDR3 is TGTGCCAGCAGTGAAAATACAGGGTCGGGTGAAAAACTGTTTTTT. This codes for CASSENTGSGEKLFF.

The chain has TRBV10-2 and TRBJ2-7; 10 nucleotides align to TRBD2. With 10 bases clipped from V and 4 bases from J, the junction kept 10 bases outside the gene matches. In germline, CDR1 is WSHSY, CDR2 SAAADI. The CDR3 length is 14 residues. Written as DNA, the CDR3 is TGCGCCACCACGTCCTCTAGCGGGAGTTACGAGCAGTACTTC. Translated: CATTSSSGSYEQYF.

The chain couples TRBV4-1 to TRBJ1-4; weak D call: TRBD1 (5 bases). With 4 bases removed from V and 8 bases from J, the gap between germline ends came to 17 bases. Germline-derived CDR1 and CDR2 are MGHRA and YSYEKL. This CDR3 comprises 15 residues. The CDR3 sequence is CASSPPDSEREKLFF. DNA of the CDR3: TGCGCCAGCAGCCCCCCTGACAGCGAAAGAGAAAAACTGTTTTTT.

The chain uses TRBV7-2 and TRBJ2-4; unclear D gene. The CDR3 consists of 15 residues. The V and J ends lost 7 bases and 7 bases respectively, with 20 bases between them. Per the germline V gene, CDR1 is SGHTA and CDR2 is FQGNSA. DNA of the CDR3: TGTGCCAGCAACCCCGGCGTGGTAGCTTGGAACATTCAGTACTTC. Encoded protein: CASNPGVVAWNIQYF.

The chain employs TRBV18 and TRBJ2-2; TRBD2 matches at 7 bases. V lost 1 base and J lost 5; bases outside the gene matches: 7. This CDR3 has 16 amino acids. The germline CDR1 and CDR2 sequences are KGHSH and LQKENI. CDR3 in DNA: TGTGCCAGCTCACCACAGGAGGCGGGAGTTACCGGGGAGCTGTTTTTT. It yields the protein CASSPQEAGVTGELFF.